The 2 T cell receptor beta chains given below trace back to one sample, sequenced in a study of early stage breast cancer tumors. Only in-frame clones appear in the TCRdb table, and some are missing; sequencing was by immunoSEQ multiplex PCR. The data contain some 70,000 clones, under 85% of them singletons. Material for sequencing was blood. The receptor set was obtained from a person between 55 and 69 years old with breast cancer.

V is TRBV5-8 and J is TRBJ1-2; D gene ambiguous. Germline-derived CDR1 and CDR2 are SGHTS and YDEGEE. Between the trimmed V and J ends, which lost 3 bases and 8 bases, there was a span of 11 bases. The CDR3 is 12 residues long. CDR3 loop: CASSSVSGGYTF. CDR3 nucleotides: TGTGCCAGCAGCTCAGTATCTGGGGGCTACACCTTC.

This sequence joins TRBV6-5 and TRBJ2-2, with a weak D call TRBD2 (7 bases). The CDR3 loop spans 15 amino acids. The V end was cut by 5 bases, the J end by 1 base, with 11 bases between. The germline gives CDR1 MNHEY, CDR2 SVGAGI. CDR3 DNA: TGTGCCAGCAGTCCGAGGGGGGGGAACACCGGGGAGCTGTTTTTT. Translation gives CASSPRGGNTGELFF.